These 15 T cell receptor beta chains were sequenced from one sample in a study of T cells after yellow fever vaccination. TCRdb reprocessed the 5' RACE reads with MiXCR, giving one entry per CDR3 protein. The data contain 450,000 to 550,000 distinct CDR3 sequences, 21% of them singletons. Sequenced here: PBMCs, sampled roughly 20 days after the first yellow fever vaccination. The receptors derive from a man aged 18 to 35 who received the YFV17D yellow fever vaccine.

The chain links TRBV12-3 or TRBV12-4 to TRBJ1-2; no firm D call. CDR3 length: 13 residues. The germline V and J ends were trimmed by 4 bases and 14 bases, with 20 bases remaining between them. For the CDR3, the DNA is TGTGCCAGCAGTTATTTGTATGACGGACCGGGGACCTTC. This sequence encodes CASSYLYDGPGTF.

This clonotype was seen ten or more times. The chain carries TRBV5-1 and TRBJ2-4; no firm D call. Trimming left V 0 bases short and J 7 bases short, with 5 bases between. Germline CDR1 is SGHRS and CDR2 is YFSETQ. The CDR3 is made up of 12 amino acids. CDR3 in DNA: TGCGCCAGCAGCTTGGACAGCAACATTCAGTACTTC. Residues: CASSLDSNIQYF.

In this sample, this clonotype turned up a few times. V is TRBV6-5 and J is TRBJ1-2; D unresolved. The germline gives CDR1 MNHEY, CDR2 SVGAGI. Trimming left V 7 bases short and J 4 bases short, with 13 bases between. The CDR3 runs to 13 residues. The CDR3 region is CASTPFELYGYTF. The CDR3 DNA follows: TGTGCCAGCACCCCGTTTGAACTCTATGGCTACACCTTC.

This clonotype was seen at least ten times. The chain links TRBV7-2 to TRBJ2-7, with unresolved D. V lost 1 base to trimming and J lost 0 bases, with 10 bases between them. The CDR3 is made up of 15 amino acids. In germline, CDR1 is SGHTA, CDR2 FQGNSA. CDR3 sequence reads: CASSLVAVDSYEQYF. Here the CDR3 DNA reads TGTGCCAGCAGCTTAGTTGCGGTGGACTCCTACGAGCAGTACTTC. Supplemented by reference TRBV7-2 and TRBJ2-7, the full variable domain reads GAGVSQSPSNKVTEKGKDVELRCDPISGHTALYWYRQSLGQGLEFLIYFQGNSAPDKSGLPSDRFSAERTGGSVSTLTIQRTQQEDSAVYLCASSLVAVDSYEQYFGPGTRLTVT.

The CDR3 DNA is TGTGCCAGCAGCCAAGATGGGTCCTCAGATACGCAGTATTTT. Encoded protein: CASSQDGSSDTQYF. V is TRBV4-2 and J is TRBJ2-3; no reliable D call. Trimming pared 0 bases from V and 4 bases from J, leaving 8 bases between. CDR1 is LGHNA and CDR2 is YNFKEQ in the germline V gene. The CDR3 is made up of 14 amino acids.

CDR3: CASSERGGGDTQYF. The CDR3 DNA is TGCGCCAGCAGCGAGCGGGGGGGCGGGGATACGCAGTATTTT. The V call is TRBV5-1, the J call TRBJ2-3, with 10 bases identical to TRBD2. The CDR3 runs 14 residues. Germline values: CDR1 SGHRS, CDR2 YFSETQ. Losses at the gene ends were 4 bases for V and 6 bases for J; bases not matched to a gene: 5.

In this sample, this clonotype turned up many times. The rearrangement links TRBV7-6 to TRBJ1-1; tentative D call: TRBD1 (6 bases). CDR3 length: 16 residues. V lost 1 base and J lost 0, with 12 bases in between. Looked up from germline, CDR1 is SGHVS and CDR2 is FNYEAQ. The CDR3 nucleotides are TGTGCCAGCAGCTTAGGGGTAACAGGGTTGAACACTGAAGCTTTCTTT. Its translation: CASSLGVTGLNTEAFF.

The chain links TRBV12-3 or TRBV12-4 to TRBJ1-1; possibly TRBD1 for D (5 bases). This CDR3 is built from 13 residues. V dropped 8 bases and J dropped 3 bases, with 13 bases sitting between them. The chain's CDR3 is CASSREGDTEAFF. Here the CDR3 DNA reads TGTGCCAGCTCTAGGGAAGGGGACACTGAAGCTTTCTTT.

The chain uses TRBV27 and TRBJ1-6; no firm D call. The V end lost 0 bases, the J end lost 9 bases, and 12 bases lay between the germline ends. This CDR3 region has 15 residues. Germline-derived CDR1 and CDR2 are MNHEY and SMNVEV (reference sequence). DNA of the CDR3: TGTGCCAGCAGTTTATCTTGGGGATCGAGTTCACCCCTCCACTTT. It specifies CASSLSWGSSSPLHF.

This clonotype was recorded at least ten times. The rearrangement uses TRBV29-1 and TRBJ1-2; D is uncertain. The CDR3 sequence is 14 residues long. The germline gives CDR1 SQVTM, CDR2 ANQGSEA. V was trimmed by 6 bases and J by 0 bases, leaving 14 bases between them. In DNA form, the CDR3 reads TGCAGCGTCCAACGAGACACATCTAACTATGGCTACACCTTC. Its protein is CSVQRDTSNYGYTF.

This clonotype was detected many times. CDR3 DNA sequence: TGCGCCAGCAGCTTGGCTGCTAGCGGCTACAATGAGCAGTTCTTC. Its translation: CASSLAASGYNEQFF. This sequence joins TRBV5-1 and TRBJ2-1; 7 nucleotides align to TRBD2. The CDR3 runs 15 residues. The V segment lost 0 bases and the J segment 3 bases; nucleotides outside the gene matches: 3. Germline V gene lookup returns CDR1 SGHRS and CDR2 YFSETQ.

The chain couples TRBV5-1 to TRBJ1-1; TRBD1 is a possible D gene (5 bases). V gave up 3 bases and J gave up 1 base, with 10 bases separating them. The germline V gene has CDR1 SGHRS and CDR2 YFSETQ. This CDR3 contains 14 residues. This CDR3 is CASSSQGQNTEAFF. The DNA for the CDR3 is TGCGCCAGCAGCTCCCAGGGTCAGAACACTGAAGCTTTCTTT.

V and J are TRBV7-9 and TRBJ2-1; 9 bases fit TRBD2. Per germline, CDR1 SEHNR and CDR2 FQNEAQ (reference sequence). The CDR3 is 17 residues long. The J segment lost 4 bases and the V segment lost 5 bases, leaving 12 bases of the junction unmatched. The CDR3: CASSAPPRLAVYNEQFF. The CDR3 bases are TGTGCCAGCAGCGCACCCCCTCGACTAGCGGTTTACAATGAGCAGTTCTTC.

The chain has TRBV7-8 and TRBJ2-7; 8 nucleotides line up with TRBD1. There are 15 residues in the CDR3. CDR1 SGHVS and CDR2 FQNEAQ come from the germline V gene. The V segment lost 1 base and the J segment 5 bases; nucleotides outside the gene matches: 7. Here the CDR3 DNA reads TGTGCCAGCAGCTTAGTAGGGCAGGGGGCCCACGAGCAGTACTTC. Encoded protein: CASSLVGQGAHEQYF.

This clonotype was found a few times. Here the CDR3 DNA reads TGTGCCAGCAGCGTAGGCGACAGACCCAGGGGGGCCCAAGAGACCCAGTACTTC. This sequence encodes CASSVGDRPRGAQETQYF. J is TRBJ2-5 and V is TRBV9; tentatively, D is TRBD1 (7 bases). The CDR3 spans 18 residues. Trimming shortened V by 0 bases and J by 1 base, and 19 bases separated the two germline ends. Germline assignment: CDR1 SGDLS and CDR2 YYNGEE.